A single sample gave rise to the 27 T cell receptor beta chains below, sequenced in a study of shared clonotypes between healthy human individuals. The protocol was immunoSEQ multiplex PCR, while the TCRdb copy is restricted to in-frame clones and leaves out a portion. The sample holds about half a million clones, approximately 81% seen once. Material: PBMCs. These TCRs come from a woman between 35 and 50 years old in good health. Some clones in this sample may be carry-over from other donors' samples.

The CDR3 sequence: CASSYEGLAGVSEQFF. The DNA for the CDR3 is TGTGCCAGCAGCTACGAGGGACTAGCGGGAGTCAGTGAGCAGTTCTTC. V gene TRBV5-6 combines with J gene TRBJ2-1; 14 bases map to TRBD2. CDR1 and CDR2 from the germline V gene are SGHDT and YYEEEE. The CDR3 loop spans 16 amino acids. V shed 3 bases and J 9 bases; nucleotides not matched to a gene: 8.

Worth noting for this clone: A far larger clone is just one base off, so this is likely a read error. Other DNA sequences in the same sample also yield this CDR3. The rearrangement links TRBV15 to TRBJ2-5; a possible D gene is TRBD2 (6 bases). The DNA end favors TRBJ2-7, so the J call may be wrong. Germline V gives CDR1 LNHNV, CDR2 YYDKDF (reference sequence). The CDR3 has 16 amino acids. CDR3 DNA sequence: TGTGCCACCAGCTTGCAAATGCGGGGACCACCCTACGAGCAGTACTTC. Translated, it gives CATSLQMRGPPYEQYF.

The chain recombines TRBV4-3 with TRBJ2-2; 8 positions match TRBD2. Germline values: CDR1 LGHNA, CDR2 YSLEER. CDR3 size: 17 residues. V lost 1 base and J lost 2; bases outside the gene matches: 6. CDR3: CASSQAGLAANTGELFF. The DNA for the CDR3 is TGCGCCAGCAGCCAAGCCGGACTAGCCGCCAACACCGGGGAGCTGTTTTTT.

Turning to this clone: This may stem from a read error, because a much larger clone lies one nucleotide away. Other DNA sequences in the sample encode the same CDR3. This rearrangement joins TRBV5-4 to TRBJ2-5, with 8 bases identical to TRBD2. With 7 bases clipped from V and 6 bases from J, the junction kept 8 bases outside the gene matches. The CDR3 is made up of 13 amino acids. The germline V gene encodes CDR1 SGHNT and CDR2 YYREEE (reference sequence). The DNA for the CDR3 is TGTGCCAGCCAGAGCGGGAGCAGGAAGACCCAGTACTTC. Translation gives CASQSGSRKTQYF.

This sequence joins TRBV5-4 and TRBJ2-7; TRBD1 aligns across 9 bases. The CDR3 length is 14 residues. Germline CDR1 and CDR2: SGHNT and YYREEE (reference sequence). The junction had 3 bases not matched to a gene; V was cut back by 3 bases and J by 2 bases. CDR3: CASSYGTGTYEQYF. The CDR3 bases are TGTGCCAGCAGCTACGGGACAGGGACCTACGAGCAGTACTTC.

The rearrangement uses TRBV10-3 and TRBJ2-3; 10 bases are a match to TRBD2. J lost 3 bases, V lost 0 bases, and 3 bases had no gene match. Germline V gene sequence: CDR1 ENHRY, CDR2 SYGVKD. The CDR3 totals 16 residues. The CDR3 DNA reads TGTGCCATCAGTGAGTCCCTAGCGGGAGCGACAGATACGCAGTATTTT. It is translated as CAISESLAGATDTQYF.

V is TRBV27 and J is TRBJ2-7, with 11 bases aligning to TRBD2. V gave up 10 bases and J gave up 2 bases; unmatched junction bases: 10. This CDR3 spans 15 amino acids. The germline V gene has CDR1 MNHEY and CDR2 SMNVEV (reference sequence). DNA of the CDR3: TGTGCCACCGCGGTAGCGGGAGGGCCCACCTACGAGCAGTACTTC. As protein: CATAVAGGPTYEQYF.

For this clone: A much larger clone sits a single nucleotide away, making a read error possible. Other DNA sequences in the same sample also yield this CDR3. The rearrangement uses TRBV7-9 and TRBJ2-1; D might be TRBD2 (5 bases). This CDR3 has 17 amino acids. V gave up 6 bases and J gave up 1 base, with 19 bases separating them. Germline CDR1 is SEHNR and CDR2 is FQNEAQ (reference sequence). The CDR3 region has the DNA TGTGCCAGCAGTCCCAGGAGCGGTAGGCGTTCCTACAATGAGCAGTTCTTC. Translating gives CASSPRSGRRSYNEQFF.

Comments on this clone: A read error is the likely source, as a far larger clone sits one nucleotide away. This chain joins TRBV29-1 and TRBJ2-7; tentatively, D is TRBD1 (6 bases). This CDR3 comprises 14 residues. Germline CDR1 reads SQVTM; CDR2 reads ANQGSEA. CDR3: CGVTPGDRSLEQYF. The CDR3 coding sequence is TGCGGCGTTACTCCAGGGGATAGGTCTCTCGAGCAGTACTTC.

The chain carries TRBV30 and TRBJ1-2; TRBD1 might be the D (5 bases). Germline V gene sequence: CDR1 GTSNPN, CDR2 SVGIG (reference sequence). The CDR3 sequence is 17 residues long. Trimming pared 3 bases from V and 0 bases from J, leaving 20 bases between. CDR3 residues: CAWRGPRRAGSNYGYTF. For the CDR3, the DNA is TGTGCCTGGAGGGGGCCCCGCCGTGCGGGATCTAACTATGGCTACACCTTC.

Note on this clone: A far larger clone is one nucleotide away, so this likely arose from a read error. This chain uses TRBV11-2 with TRBJ2-7; D is possibly TRBD1 or TRBD2 (7 bases each). Trimming left V 5 bases short and J 5 bases short, with 19 bases between. CDR3 size: 15 residues. Germline V gene data show CDR1 as SGHAT and CDR2 as FQNNGV. The CDR3 reads CASSPRGGQWDEQYF. Here the CDR3 DNA reads TGTGCCAGCAGCCCTCGCGGGGGACAGTGGGACGAGCAGTACTTC. The full variable domain, rest sourced from reference TRBV11-2 and TRBJ2-7, is EAGVAQSPRYKIIEKRQSVAFWCNPISGHATLYWYQQILGQGPKLLIQFQNNGVVDDSQLPKDRFSAERLKGVDSTLKIQPAKLEDSAVYLCASSPRGGQWDEQYFGPGTRLTVT.

This clone has just one count. The genes are TRBV28 and TRBJ1-1; possibly TRBD1 for D (5 bases). Germline lookup yields CDR1 MDHEN and CDR2 SYDVKM. CDR3 size: 17 residues. Trimming stripped 2 bases from V and 4 bases from J, with 20 bases between. This CDR3 reads CASSLRGRRGWGTEAFF. The CDR3 bases are TGTGCCAGCAGTTTACGCGGCCGAAGGGGTTGGGGCACTGAAGCTTTCTTT.

This chain connects TRBV6-6 to TRBJ2-7; TRBD1 aligns across 10 bases. In germline, CDR1 is MNHNY, CDR2 SVGAGI (reference sequence). The junction had 12 bases not matched to a gene; V was cut back by 4 bases and J by 9 bases. This CDR3 spans 15 amino acids. CDR3 residues: CASSSPGTGAPAQYF. CDR3 DNA sequence: TGTGCCAGCAGTTCGCCCGGGACAGGGGCACCGGCGCAGTACTTC.

Only one count was recorded for this clone. This rearrangement joins TRBV11-3 to TRBJ2-5; 11 positions match TRBD2. Germline V lookup: CDR1 SGHNT, CDR2 YENEEA. The CDR3 has 15 amino acids. The J segment lost 11 bases and the V segment lost 5 bases, leaving 13 bases of the junction unmatched. The CDR3 region is CASSPSGTSGSLQYF. The DNA of the CDR3 is TGTGCCAGCAGCCCCTCCGGGACTAGCGGATCGCTGCAGTACTTC.

The chain links TRBV19 to TRBJ2-5, with 7 bases identical to TRBD1. After removal of 5 bases from V and 2 bases from J, the junction contained 11 bases not matched to a gene. Germline values: CDR1 LNHDA, CDR2 SQIVND (reference sequence). The CDR3 length is 16 residues. The DNA of the CDR3 is TGTGCCAGTAGTCCCCGACAGGGTGGTGGGCAAGAGACCCAGTACTTC. It yields the protein CASSPRQGGGQETQYF.

The V and J genes are TRBV28 and TRBJ2-5, with D unclear. Trimming removed 2 bases at V and 6 bases at J, with 7 bases between. The V gene's germline CDR1 is MDHEN and CDR2 SYDVKM. This CDR3 contains 12 residues. The CDR3 sequence: CASSLGDKTQYF. For the CDR3, the DNA is TGTGCCAGCAGTTTAGGAGACAAGACCCAGTACTTC. Variable domain in full (rest from reference TRBV28 and TRBJ2-5): DVKVTQSSRYLVKRTGEKVFLECVQDMDHENMFWYRQDPGLGLRLIYFSYDVKMKEKGDIPEGYSVSREKKERFSLILESASTNQTSMYLCASSLGDKTQYFGPGTRLLVL.

The rearrangement uses TRBV30 and TRBJ2-7, with D uncertain. Germline CDR1 reads GTSNPN; CDR2 reads SVGIG (reference sequence). The CDR3 has 12 amino acids. With 0 bases removed from V and 3 bases from J, the gap between germline ends came to 6 bases. CDR3 nucleotides: TGTGCCTGGAGTGTATGGGGCTACGAGCAGTACTTC. Translated: CAWSVWGYEQYF.

The V gene is TRBV5-8, the J gene TRBJ2-4, with D uncertain. The CDR3 has 15 residues. The V and J ends lost 5 bases and 1 base respectively, with 13 bases between them. Germline CDR1 reads SGHTS; CDR2 reads YDEGEE. The chain's CDR3 is CASRNPGRAKNIQYF. DNA for the CDR3: TGTGCCAGCAGGAATCCCGGGCGGGCCAAAAACATTCAGTACTTC.

On this clone: With a far larger clone one base away, a read error is the likely cause. The chain joins TRBV9 to TRBJ2-7; no clear D gene. The CDR3 contains 13 residues. The V gene lost 0 bases and the J gene lost 5 bases, with 9 bases spanning the gap. The germline gives CDR1 SGDLS, CDR2 YYNGEE. CDR3 loop: CASSVGEHNEQYF. The CDR3, as DNA: TGTGCCAGCAGCGTAGGGGAACACAACGAGCAGTACTTC.

Turning to this clone: It is likely a read error: a sequence one base away is far more abundant. This CDR3 is also generated by other DNA sequences in the sample. This chain joins TRBV2 and TRBJ1-1; maybe TRBD1 (6 bases). The V gene's germline CDR1 is SNHLY and CDR2 FYNNEI. Trimming stripped 6 bases from V and 8 bases from J, with 19 bases between. The CDR3 runs to 14 residues. This CDR3 reads CASSKETGSREAFF. Written as DNA, the CDR3 is TGTGCCAGCAGCAAAGAAACAGGGAGTAGGGAAGCTTTCTTT.

This rearrangement joins TRBV10-1 to TRBJ2-1; D possibly uses TRBD1 or TRBD2 (5 bases each). Germline CDR1 is WNHNN and CDR2 is SYGVQD (reference sequence). The CDR3 sequence is 13 residues long. The germline V and J ends were trimmed by 0 bases and 12 bases, with 12 bases remaining between them. Here the CDR3 DNA reads TGCGCCAGCAGTGAGTCAGGGGACGCCGTGCAGTTCTTC. Amino acids: CASSESGDAVQFF.

The CDR3 DNA reads TGTGCCACCGCATGGGGGACGGTCGATGAGCAGTTCTTC. Encoded protein: CATAWGTVDEQFF. This chain joins TRBV19 and TRBJ2-1; D may correspond to TRBD1 or TRBD2 (5 bases each). This CDR3 region has 13 residues. Germline CDR1 and CDR2: LNHDA and SQIVND (reference sequence). Trimming cost V 10 bases and J 8 bases, with 18 bases left between them.

This clone was found once. The chain links TRBV19 to TRBJ2-5; D may be TRBD2 (6 bases). CDR1 and CDR2 from the germline V gene are LNHDA and SQIVND (reference sequence). With 4 bases removed from V and 5 bases from J, the gap between germline ends came to 17 bases. The CDR3 covers 15 residues. CDR3 sequence (DNA): TGTGCCAGTAGTACCTCGTCGGGGGTACAGGAGACCCAGTACTTC. This codes for CASSTSSGVQETQYF.

V gene TRBV7-3 combines with J gene TRBJ2-1; TRBD2 matches 12 bases. With 8 bases clipped from V and 7 bases from J, the junction kept 6 bases outside the gene matches. There are 14 residues in the CDR3. Germline V gene data show CDR1 as SGHTA and CDR2 as FQGTGA. In DNA, the CDR3 is TGTGCCAGCGCAAGACTAGCGGGAGTTAATGAGCAGTTCTTC. Amino acid sequence: CASARLAGVNEQFF.

This chain joins TRBV27 and TRBJ1-1; a possible D gene is TRBD1 (5 bases). Germline CDR1 reads MNHEY; CDR2 reads SMNVEV (reference sequence). The CDR3 spans 14 residues. The V end was cut by 3 bases, the J end by 1 base, with 9 bases between. Written as DNA, the CDR3 is TGTGCCAGCAGTTTCTCCAGGGCGAACACTGAAGCTTTCTTT. This encodes CASSFSRANTEAFF.

Of note for this clone: A far larger clone differs by one base, so this is likely a read error. CDR3 nucleotides: TGCGCCAGCAGCCTTCTACTAGCGAGACCCAAGGGGAATGAGCAGTTCTTC. It codes for CASSLLLARPKGNEQFF. This chain joins TRBV10-2 and TRBJ2-1; 7 positions match TRBD2. V lost 6 bases to trimming and J lost 7 bases; unmatched junction nucleotides: 18. In germline, CDR1 is WSHSY, CDR2 SAAADI. This CDR3 contains 17 residues.

CDR3 loop: CASTPGLLSGANVLTF. The CDR3 DNA reads as TGTGCCAGCACCCCGGGCCTTCTCTCTGGGGCCAACGTCCTGACTTTC. V and J are TRBV7-2 and TRBJ2-6, with unresolved D. Germline V gene sequence: CDR1 SGHTA, CDR2 FQGNSA. The CDR3 extends over 16 amino acids. V was pared by 7 bases and J by 0 bases, with 13 bases between.